The clone carrying this T cell receptor beta chain was seen many times. The antigen is undetermined. The data belong to a study of identical twins. Study-wide points: Beta clonotypes that were abundant in cord blood contained fewer insertions, a pattern absent from memory repertoires. Models underestimated how often monozygotic twins shared out-of-frame TCR alpha.

From the 5' RACE reads, TCRdb called clonotypes with MiXCR, one entry per CDR3 protein. The table records 450,000 or so distinct CDR3 sequences, 13% to 15% of them present only once. V was cut by 2 bases and J by 3 bases, with 7 bases left in between. Germline-derived CDR1 and CDR2 are ENHRY and SYGVKD. The CDR3 runs to 13 residues. Separately, the same data were catalogued under a study of yellow fever vaccine responses in identical twins.

The sample consisted of CD4+ T cells sorted from blood. The genes are TRBV10-3 and TRBJ1-1; D gene uncertain. The receptor was isolated from a woman between 18 and 30 years old in good health. The CDR3: CAISEGFDTEAFF. The DNA of the CDR3 is TGTGCCATCAGTGAGGGTTTTGACACTGAAGCTTTCTTT.